The clone carrying this T cell receptor (beta chain) came up a few times. What it binds is not known. The source of the sample is a study of T-cell memory formation after mild COVID-19. MiXCR, applied by TCRdb to the 5' RACE reads, yields one record per CDR3 protein. The sample holds roughly 220,000 distinct CDR3 sequences, 9.5% seen once. Study-level results: The pre-infection memory compartment contained some responding clones, suggesting cross-reactive memory joined. Clonal second-wave expansions that peaked on day 37 had unconfirmed SARS-CoV-2 specificity.

With 2 bases removed from V and 2 bases from J, the gap between germline ends came to 6 bases. CDR1 is LNHDA and CDR2 is SQIVND in the germline V gene (reference sequence). The CDR3 loop spans 13 amino acids. This chain connects TRBV19 to TRBJ1-2, with D unresolved. This receptor was taken from a man aged 18 to 35 who had mild COVID-19 (a few samples of this study predate the infection). Cell type and time point are not known. The specimen sequenced was PBMCs or a T cell subset sorted from them (not recorded which). DNA for the CDR3: TGTGCCAGTAGTATACGCCAGAACTATGGCTACACCTTC. Translation: CASSIRQNYGYTF.